A selection of T cell receptor beta chains follows, all from one sample in a study of T cell responses to AZD1222 COVID-19 vaccine. Sequencing was performed with immunoSEQ multiplex PCR; in TCRdb, only in-frame clones are kept and a portion is missing. Of 150,000 to 180,000 clones listed, around nine tenths are singletons. The source was peripheral blood, collected after recovery from COVID-19. These receptor sequences come from an adult who had recovered from COVID-19. Both conserved end residues are part of each CDR3. D genes are given only for firm matches. Expanded clones get a size class; other rows say once, few or many, or leave the size out.

J,length,D,size,V,DNA,CDR3
TRBJ2-3,15,NA,NA,TRBV27,TGTGCCAGCAGTCTCGGACGGAGGATCTCAGATACGCAGTATTTT,CASSLGRRISDTQYF
TRBJ1-5,14,NA,NA,TRBV14,TGTGTCAGCCACCGGAAGTCGGGCGATCAGCCCCAGCATTTT,CVSHRKSGDQPQHF
TRBJ2-3,15,NA,NA,TRBV7-8,TGTGCCAGCAGCTTCAGGGCAGGGGGCACAGATACGCAGTATTTT,CASSFRAGGTDTQYF
TRBJ1-1,13,NA,NA,TRBV11-2,TGTGCTAGCCGTAGGCAGCCAAACACTGAAGCTTTCTTT,CASRRQPNTEAFF
TRBJ1-2,15,TRBD1,NA,TRBV7-9,TGTGCCAGCAGCTTAGGACAGGGGGCTAACTATGGCTACACCTTC,CASSLGQGANYGYTF
TRBJ2-5,11,NA,NA,TRBV25-1,TGTGCCAGCAGTGCACAAGAGACCCAGTACTTC,CASSAQETQYF
TRBJ2-4,17,NA,NA,TRBV1,TGCACCAGGTGGGACAGGGTGGAGTGGGGAGCCAAAAACATTCAGTACTTC,CTRWDRVEWGAKNIQYF
TRBJ2-7,13,NA,NA,TRBV12-3/TRBV12-4,TGTGCCAGCAGTTTCACGACCGGGCCCGAGCAGTACTTC,CASSFTTGPEQYF
TRBJ2-7,14,NA,NA,TRBV18,TGTGCCAGCTCACCCGGGAACAGAGCCTACGAGCAGTACTTC,CASSPGNRAYEQYF
TRBJ2-3,12,NA,NA,TRBV6-4,TGTGCCAGCAGTGATAATGGAGGCACGCAGTATTTT,CASSDNGGTQYF
TRBJ1-1,15,NA,NA,TRBV7-6,TGTGCCAGCAGCTTAGGGGCGGGTGTAAACACTGAAGCTTTCTTT,CASSLGAGVNTEAFF
TRBJ2-1,12,NA,NA,TRBV7-3,TGTGCCAGCAGCGATTACGGGGGCCAGCAGTTCTTC,CASSDYGGQQFF
TRBJ2-7,16,NA,NA,TRBV27,TGTGCCAGCAGTTTGGGGCCGGGTTCTAGCTACTACGAGCAGTACTTC,CASSLGPGSSYYEQYF
TRBJ2-1,14,TRBD1,NA,TRBV10-3,TGTGCCACCCTGGACAGGGACGCCTACAATGAGCAGTTCTTC,CATLDRDAYNEQFF
TRBJ2-3,15,NA,NA,TRBV18,TGTGCCAGCTCACACGGGACTCCTAGCACAGATACGCAGTATTTT,CASSHGTPSTDTQYF
TRBJ2-1,14,NA,NA,TRBV7-9,TGTGCCAGCAGCCCCGGAGTAGCGTACAATGAGCAGTTCTTC,CASSPGVAYNEQFF
TRBJ1-1,15,TRBD1,NA,TRBV29-1,TGCAGCGTCTTCCCTCGGACAGGGCTGAACACTGAAGCTTTCTTT,CSVFPRTGLNTEAFF
TRBJ1-1,14,NA,NA,TRBV2,TGTGCCAGCAGTGAGGAGGGAAGGGGGACTGAAGCTTTCTTT,CASSEEGRGTEAFF
TRBJ1-2,13,TRBD1,NA,TRBV6-5,TGTGCCAGCGGACAGGGGAACAACTATGGCTACACCTTC,CASGQGNNYGYTF
TRBJ2-4,17,TRBD2,NA,TRBV24-1,TGTGCCACCAGTGATCGCACGACCTTGCGGGGGAACGACATTCAGTACTTC,CATSDRTTLRGNDIQYF
TRBJ2-1,17,NA,many,TRBV4-1,TGCGCCAGCAGCCAAGAGGCTTTGACTAGTCTTGGTAGTGAGCAGTTCTTC,CASSQEALTSLGSEQFF
TRBJ2-5,16,TRBD2,NA,TRBV7-2,TGTGCCAGCAGCTTACGTACTAGCGGGAGTCGGCAGACCCAGTACTTC,CASSLRTSGSRQTQYF
TRBJ2-1,15,TRBD2,NA,TRBV9,TGTGCCAGCAGCGTAGGAAGCGGGGGGGCCGGTGAGCAGTTCTTC,CASSVGSGGAGEQFF
TRBJ2-7,14,NA,NA,TRBV7-2,TGTGCCAGCCGCTCAGACGGGGTAAACTACGAGCAGTACTTC,CASRSDGVNYEQYF
TRBJ2-7,12,TRBD1,NA,TRBV2,TGTGCCAGCAGCCCCACAGGGGCCGAGCAGTACTTC,CASSPTGAEQYF
TRBJ1-3,14,NA,NA,TRBV3-1/TRBV3-2,TGTGCCAGCAGCGGTACCCAGGCTGGAAACACCATATATTTT,CASSGTQAGNTIYF
TRBJ2-1,14,NA,NA,TRBV18,TGTGCCAGCTCACCAACTAGCAGCTACAATGAGCAGTTCTTC,CASSPTSSYNEQFF
TRBJ1-2,14,NA,once,TRBV18,TGTGCCAGCTCACCCCTGACCGGTAACTATGGCTACACCTTC,CASSPLTGNYGYTF
TRBJ2-7,11,NA,NA,TRBV2,TGTGCCAGCAGAGCCTACTACGAGCAGTACTTC,CASRAYYEQYF
TRBJ2-6,16,NA,NA,TRBV4-3,TGCGCCAGCAGCCAAGATCCGGGTCCTGGGGCCAACGTCCTGACTTTC,CASSQDPGPGANVLTF
TRBJ2-3,17,TRBD2,NA,TRBV14,TGTGCCAGCAGCCAAGTTATTAGCGGGGCCTACACAGATACGCAGTATTTT,CASSQVISGAYTDTQYF
TRBJ1-2,14,TRBD1,NA,TRBV6-5,TGTGCCAGCACCCCAGGGGACAGGGGCCGCGGCTACACCTTC,CASTPGDRGRGYTF
TRBJ1-1,13,NA,NA,TRBV5-5,TGTGCCAGCAGCTTGGATCCGAACACTGAAGCTTTCTTT,CASSLDPNTEAFF
TRBJ2-2,15,NA,NA,TRBV2,TGTGCCAGCAGTGAGGACAACCGGAACACCGGGGAGCTGTTTTTT,CASSEDNRNTGELFF
TRBJ2-7,16,TRBD2,NA,TRBV5-4,TGTGCCAGCACCCCGGAATTGCTAGCGGGGTCCTACGAGCAGTACTTC,CASTPELLAGSYEQYF
TRBJ1-5,13,NA,NA,TRBV27,TGTGCCAGCAGTTTCTATAGCAATCAGCCCCAGCATTTT,CASSFYSNQPQHF